Each of the 15 T cell receptor beta chains below was sequenced from the same sample in a study of CD8 T cells in Susac syndrome. The RNA, about 0.45 to 1 ug, was put through reverse transcription using random hexamers. In TCRdb, the immunoSEQ multiplex PCR reads were re-called with MiXCR into one record per CDR3 protein. The data show hundreds of thousands of distinct CDR3 sequences, more than 80% seen once. Sequenced input: CD8+ T cells from PBMCs. These receptors all stem from a human donor with multiple sclerosis.

This chain connects TRBV19 to TRBJ2-3; a possible D gene is TRBD1 (7 bases). Looked up from germline, CDR1 is LNHDA and CDR2 is SQIVND (reference sequence). Trimming cost V 5 bases and J 5 bases, with 23 bases left between them. The CDR3 is 17 residues long. In DNA form, the CDR3 reads TGTGCCAGTAGTGAGACTAGACAGGGACCGGTGGGAGATACGCAGTATTTT. Translated: CASSETRQGPVGDTQYF.

This clonotype was seen once. The V and J genes are TRBV28 and TRBJ2-5; 8 bases align to TRBD1. J gave up 4 bases and V 6 bases, and 10 bases lay outside the gene matches. The CDR3 runs 15 residues. The germline V gene encodes CDR1 MDHEN and CDR2 SYDVKM. CDR3 region: CASSSLTGVGETQYF. The CDR3 DNA reads TGTGCCAGCAGCTCCTTGACAGGGGTGGGAGAGACCCAGTACTTC.

V and J are TRBV12-3 or TRBV12-4 and TRBJ2-3, with a possible D match to TRBD2 (5 bases). The CDR3 extends over 17 amino acids. The V gene lost 3 bases and the J gene lost 0 bases, with 16 bases spanning the gap. CDR3 nucleotides: TGTGCCAGCAGTTTTATGGTCGCGGGCTCTAGCACAGATACGCAGTATTTT. Translation: CASSFMVAGSSTDTQYF.

The chain links TRBV12-3 or TRBV12-4 to TRBJ1-3; tentative D call: TRBD1 (5 bases). The CDR3 loop spans 16 amino acids. V shed 3 bases and J shed 3 bases, with 15 bases lying between them. The CDR3 coding sequence is TGTGCCAGCAGTTTCTTGACAGCCGAGGGTGGAAACACCATATATTTT. It specifies CASSFLTAEGGNTIYF.

V usage is TRBV29-1 and J usage is TRBJ2-3; D is undetermined. CDR3 length: 12 residues. Germline V gene lookup returns CDR1 SQVTM and CDR2 ANQGSEA. With 0 bases removed from V and 6 bases from J, the gap between germline ends came to 7 bases. Here the CDR3 reads CSVEEGEDTQYF. CDR3 DNA sequence: TGCAGCGTTGAAGAAGGTGAGGATACGCAGTATTTT.

Note on this clonotype: Sequence at one end of the junction differs from germline and may be a read error. V gene TRBV28 combines with J gene TRBJ2-7, with 8 positions matching TRBD2. CDR1 and CDR2 (germline): MDHEN, SYDVKM. The CDR3 contains 13 residues. The chain's CDR3 is CANSNGGGDEQYF. As DNA, the CDR3 is TGTGCCAACAGTAACGGGGGGGGAGACGAGCAGTACTTC.

This clonotype was detected only a few times. The rearrangement uses TRBV6-1 and TRBJ2-2; D is possibly TRBD2 (7 bases). The CDR3 is made up of 15 amino acids. Germline CDR1 and CDR2: MNHNS and SASEGT. V dropped 7 bases and J dropped 3 bases, with 15 bases sitting between them. CDR3 DNA: TGTGCCAGCACGTCAGGGGAGGGGGACACCGGGGAGCTGTTTTTT. This gives the protein CASTSGEGDTGELFF.

The V call is TRBV27, the J call TRBJ1-5; D unresolved. This CDR3 spans 14 amino acids. V lost 8 bases to trimming and J lost 0 bases, with 11 bases between them. Germline loops: CDR1 MNHEY, CDR2 SMNVEV (reference sequence). The CDR3 coding sequence is TGTGCCAGCCGGTTGACACTTAGCAATCAGCCCCAGCATTTT. Amino acids: CASRLTLSNQPQHF.

The chain carries TRBV5-8 and TRBJ2-7, with D possibly matching TRBD1 (6 bases). CDR1 is SGHTS, CDR2 YDEGEE, per germline. This CDR3 is 14 amino acids long. The germline V and J ends were trimmed by 6 bases and 0 bases, with 13 bases remaining between them. The CDR3 reads CASKIQDSSYEQYF. The CDR3 DNA reads as TGTGCCAGCAAGATCCAGGACAGCTCCTACGAGCAGTACTTC.

The chain combines TRBV25-1 with TRBJ1-2; D remains ambiguous. This CDR3 spans 12 amino acids. The ends were cut back, 3 bases at V and 4 bases at J, with 6 bases in the middle. Germline CDR1 is MGHDK and CDR2 is SYGVNS. The CDR3 DNA reads as TGTGCCAGCAGTGATTTCCTCTATGGCTACACCTTC. Amino acids: CASSDFLYGYTF.

The rearrangement links TRBV27 to TRBJ1-5; 8 nucleotides line up with TRBD1. This CDR3 spans 16 amino acids. J gave up 4 bases and V 0 bases, and 5 bases lay outside the gene matches. Germline loops: CDR1 MNHEY, CDR2 SMNVEV (reference sequence). CDR3 loop: CASSLSAQGANQPQHF. The CDR3 DNA reads TGTGCCAGCAGTTTATCTGCCCAGGGGGCTAATCAGCCCCAGCATTTT.

The chain links TRBV7-6 to TRBJ1-1, with TRBD1 matching over 8 bases. Germline V CDR1 and CDR2: SGHVS, FNYEAQ. The length of the CDR3 is 13 residues. Trimming at V came to 3 bases and at J to 12 bases, leaving 9 bases not matched to a gene. The CDR3, as DNA: TGTGCCAGCAGCTTCCTCCGGGACAGGAGCCCTTTCTTT. Translation: CASSFLRDRSPFF. The full variable domain, in which reference TRBV7-6 and TRBJ1-1 provide the parts outside the CDR3, is GAGVSQSPRYKVTKRGQDVALRCDPISGHVSLYWYRQALGQGPEFLTYFNYEAQQDKSGLPNDRFSAERPEGSISTLTIQRTEQRDSAMYRCASSFLRDRSPFFGQGTRLTVV.

The chain is built from TRBV4-1 and TRBJ2-7, with D hard to call. The CDR3 loop spans 14 amino acids. The germline V and J ends were trimmed by 1 base and 2 bases, with 9 bases remaining between them. Germline CDR1 MGHRA, CDR2 YSYEKL. The DNA of the CDR3 is TGCGCCAGCAGCCAAGCTGGGCCCCCCTACGAGCAGTACTTC. Its protein product is CASSQAGPPYEQYF.

This clonotype was seen more than once but under ten times. This chain joins TRBV29-1 and TRBJ2-7; maybe TRBD2 (6 bases). The germline gives CDR1 SQVTM, CDR2 ANQGSEA. CDR3 size: 15 residues. Between the trimmed V and J ends, which lost 0 bases and 2 bases, there was a span of 14 bases. In DNA, the CDR3 is TGCAGCGTTGAAGAGGCGGGGCCGATTACCTACGAGCAGTACTTC. It encodes CSVEEAGPITYEQYF.

This rearrangement joins TRBV27 to TRBJ2-7; D remains unclear. CDR1 MNHEY and CDR2 SMNVEV come from the germline V gene (reference sequence). V gave up 1 base and J gave up 4 bases, with 11 bases separating them. The CDR3 is made up of 14 amino acids. The CDR3 region has the DNA TGTGCCAGCAGTTTATTCCCATTAAGTTACGAGCAGTACTTC. Residues: CASSLFPLSYEQYF.